The 11 T cell receptor beta chains in this list originate from one sample, sequenced in a study of tumor and adjacent non-tumor tissue in lung cancer. The library came from three nested PCR rounds adapted from ARM-PCR protocols. TCRdb analysed the multiplex PCR reads with MiXCR anew, one entry per CDR3 protein. The data show 220,000 or so distinct CDR3 sequences, less than 80% seen once. No cell sorting was done before RNA was extracted from the tissue. Sequencing was carried out using lung tumor tissue. These receptors were obtained from a man aged 55 to 69 with non-small cell lung cancer.

This clonotype has more than one count but fewer than ten. This chain joins TRBV12-3 or TRBV12-4 and TRBJ2-2; perhaps TRBD2 as D (6 bases). The CDR3 contains 16 residues. V lost 3 bases to trimming and J lost 6 bases, with 17 bases between them. The CDR3 protein is CASSFHVGGRAGELFF. Here the CDR3 DNA reads TGTGCCAGCAGTTTCCATGTCGGGGGTCGGGCCGGGGAGCTGTTTTTT.

Regarding this clonotype: A much larger clone is a single base away; this may be a read error. This chain joins TRBV11-1 and TRBJ1-2; TRBD1 is a possible D gene (5 bases). Germline loops: CDR1 SGHAT, CDR2 FQDESV (reference sequence). The CDR3 covers 13 residues. The CDR3, as DNA: TGTGCCAGCAGCTTAGGGGACGGGTATGGCTACATCTTC. Encoded protein: CASSLGDGYGYIF.

As regards this clonotype: This may be a read error: a much more frequent sequence differs by one nucleotide. The chain joins TRBV20-1 to TRBJ2-7; 12 bases are shared with TRBD1. J gave up 11 bases and V 6 bases, and 8 bases lay outside the gene matches. The germline CDR1 and CDR2 sequences are DFQATT and SNEGSKA (reference sequence). There are 12 residues in the CDR3. The CDR3 DNA is TGCAGTGCCCCGGGACAGGGGGCAGTGGAGTACTTC. Amino acid sequence: CSAPGQGAVEYF.

This clonotype has just a few counts. V is TRBV29-1 and J is TRBJ2-5; TRBD1 aligns across 8 bases. The CDR3 loop spans 13 amino acids. Germline V CDR1 and CDR2: SQVTM, ANQGSEA. V was clipped by 6 bases and J by 4 bases; unmatched bases: 7. For the CDR3, the DNA is TGCAGCGTGGGAGGAACAGGGGGAGAGACCCAGTACTTC. This translates into CSVGGTGGETQYF.

Concerning this clonotype itself: A read error may explain this, as a much larger clone is one base away. CDR3 nucleotide sequence: TGTGCCAGCACCCCAAGACAGGGGGTCACCGGGGAGCTGCTTTTT. Protein: CASTPRQGVTGELLF. The V call is TRBV11-3, the J call TRBJ2-2; TRBD1 aligns across 9 bases. Germline V gives CDR1 SGHNT, CDR2 YENEEA. The CDR3 is made up of 15 amino acids.

CDR3 amino acids: CSAATGLTGGPRPKNIQYF. As DNA, the CDR3 is TGCAGTGCGGCTACGGGACTAACGGGGGGGCCGCGACCCAAAAACATTCAGTACTTC. J is TRBJ2-4 and V is TRBV20-1; 8 bases map to TRBD2. The CDR3 runs 19 residues. Germline V gene sequence: CDR1 DFQATT, CDR2 SNEGSKA (reference sequence). V lost 6 bases to trimming and J lost 2 bases; unmatched junction nucleotides: 21.

Notes on this clonotype: A read error is likely, as this CDR3 ends without the conserved phenylalanine or tryptophan. V usage is TRBV4-1 and J usage is TRBJ2-5, with D possibly being TRBD1 (6 bases). There are 16 residues in the CDR3. Germline V lookup: CDR1 MGHRA, CDR2 YSYEKL. This CDR3 reads CTSSQDPGQPQETQYL. As DNA, the CDR3 is TGCACCAGCAGCCAAGACCCCGGACAGCCCCAAGAGACCCAGTACCTC.

The chain joins TRBV12-3 or TRBV12-4 to TRBJ2-5; unclear D gene. This CDR3 has 13 amino acids. The germline V and J ends were trimmed by 6 bases and 5 bases, with 13 bases remaining between them. This CDR3 reads CASRFEGVETQYF. The DNA for the CDR3 is TGTGCCAGCAGATTCGAAGGCGTGGAGACCCAGTACTTC.

This clonotype came up a few times. CDR3 sequence: CSVGLAGTVAYNEQFF. CDR3 nucleotides: TGCAGCGTAGGACTAGCGGGAACCGTGGCCTACAATGAGCAGTTCTTC. The V and J genes are TRBV29-1 and TRBJ2-1, with TRBD2 identical over 12 bases. The germline gives CDR1 SQVTM, CDR2 ANQGSEA. The J segment lost 2 bases and the V segment lost 6 bases, leaving 8 bases of the junction unmatched. This CDR3 contains 16 residues.

A single count supports this clonotype. The rearrangement joins TRBV4-1 to TRBJ2-1; D is unresolved. Germline assignment: CDR1 MGHRA and CDR2 YSYEKL. The CDR3 totals 15 residues. V lost 7 bases, J lost 6 bases, and 19 bases lay in between. The CDR3 spells CASIKAALRGNEQFF. The CDR3 DNA reads as TGCGCCAGCATCAAAGCCGCTCTGAGAGGCAATGAGCAGTTCTTC.

As for this clonotype: At one of its ends the junction is not consistent with the germline gene, which may arise from a read error. V and J are TRBV28 and TRBJ2-3; 10 bases agree with TRBD1. The CDR3 runs 16 residues. Germline V gene data show CDR1 as MDHEN and CDR2 as SYDVKM. The CDR3 DNA is TGTGGCAGCAGTTCGGGACAGGGGAGAAGAACAGATACGCAGTATTTT. Protein sequence: CGSSSGQGRRTDTQYF.